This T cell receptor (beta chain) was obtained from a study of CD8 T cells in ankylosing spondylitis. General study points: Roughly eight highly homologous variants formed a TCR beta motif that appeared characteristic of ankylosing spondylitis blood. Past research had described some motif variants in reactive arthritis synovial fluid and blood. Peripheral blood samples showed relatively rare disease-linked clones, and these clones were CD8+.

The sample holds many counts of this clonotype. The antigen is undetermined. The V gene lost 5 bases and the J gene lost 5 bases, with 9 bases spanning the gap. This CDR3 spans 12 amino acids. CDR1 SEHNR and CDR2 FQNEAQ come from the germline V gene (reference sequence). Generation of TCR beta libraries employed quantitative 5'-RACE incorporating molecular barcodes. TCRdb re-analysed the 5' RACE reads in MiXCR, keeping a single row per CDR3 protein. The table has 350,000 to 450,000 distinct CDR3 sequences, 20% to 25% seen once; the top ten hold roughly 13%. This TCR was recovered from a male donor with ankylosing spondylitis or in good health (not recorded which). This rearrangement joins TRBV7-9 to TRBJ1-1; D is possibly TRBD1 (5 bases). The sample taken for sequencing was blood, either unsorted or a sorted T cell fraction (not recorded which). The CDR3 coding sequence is TGTGCCAGCAGCCAAACAGGAACTGAAGCTTTCTTT. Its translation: CASSQTGTEAFF.